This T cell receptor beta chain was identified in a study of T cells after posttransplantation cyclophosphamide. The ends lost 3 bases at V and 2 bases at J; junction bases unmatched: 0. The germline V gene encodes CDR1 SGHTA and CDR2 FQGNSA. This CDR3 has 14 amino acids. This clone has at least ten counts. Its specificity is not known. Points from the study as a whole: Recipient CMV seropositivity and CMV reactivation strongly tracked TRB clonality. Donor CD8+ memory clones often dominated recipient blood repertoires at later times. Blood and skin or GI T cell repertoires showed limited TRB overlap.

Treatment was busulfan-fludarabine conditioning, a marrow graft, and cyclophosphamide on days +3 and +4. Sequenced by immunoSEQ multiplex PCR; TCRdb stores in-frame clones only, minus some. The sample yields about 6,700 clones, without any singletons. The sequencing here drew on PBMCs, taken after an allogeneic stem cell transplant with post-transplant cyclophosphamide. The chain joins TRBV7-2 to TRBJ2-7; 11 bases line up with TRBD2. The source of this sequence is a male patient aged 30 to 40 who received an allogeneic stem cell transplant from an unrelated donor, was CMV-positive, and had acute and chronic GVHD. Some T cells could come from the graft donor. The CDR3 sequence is CASSLGLAAYEQYF. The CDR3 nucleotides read TGTGCCAGCAGCTTGGGACTAGCGGCCTACGAGCAGTACTTC.